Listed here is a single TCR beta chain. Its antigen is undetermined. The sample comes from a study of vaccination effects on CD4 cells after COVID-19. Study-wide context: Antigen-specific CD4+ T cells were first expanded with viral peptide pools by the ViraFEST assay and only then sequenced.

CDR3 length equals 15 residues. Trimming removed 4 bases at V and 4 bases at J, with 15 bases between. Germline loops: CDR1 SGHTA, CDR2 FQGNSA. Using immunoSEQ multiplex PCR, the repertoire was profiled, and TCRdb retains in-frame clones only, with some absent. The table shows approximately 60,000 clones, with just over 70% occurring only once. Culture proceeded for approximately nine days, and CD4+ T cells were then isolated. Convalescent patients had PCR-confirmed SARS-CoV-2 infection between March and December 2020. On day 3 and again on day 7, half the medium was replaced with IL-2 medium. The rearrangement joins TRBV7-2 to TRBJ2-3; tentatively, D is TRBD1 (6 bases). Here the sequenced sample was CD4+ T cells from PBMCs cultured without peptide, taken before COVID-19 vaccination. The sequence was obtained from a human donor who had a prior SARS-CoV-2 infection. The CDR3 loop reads CASSYNSPGADTQYF. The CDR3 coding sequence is TGTGCCAGCAGCTATAACTCACCAGGGGCAGATACGCAGTATTTT.